This T cell receptor (beta chain) was identified during a study of T-cell memory formation after mild COVID-19. Notes on the study in general: CM and EM subsets held most contracting CD4+ clones; EMRA held CD8+ ones. Clones that contracted from day 15 to 85 had balanced CD4/CD8; later expanders were CD4+ biased.

CDR1 is SGHRS, CDR2 YFSETQ, per germline. The length of the CDR3 is 15 residues. V lost 4 bases, J lost 5 bases, and 5 bases stayed unmatched. cDNA libraries for TCR alpha and TCR beta, carrying sample barcodes and UMIs, came from 5'RACE with constant-segment primers. TCRdb itself ran the 5' RACE reads through MiXCR, one entry per CDR3 protein. The profile shows a few hundred thousand distinct CDR3 sequences, roughly 26% of them singletons. This clonotype has a handful of counts. The antigen remains unidentified. The sample taken for sequencing was PBMCs or a T cell subset sorted from them (not recorded which). This TCR was recovered from an adult woman who had mild COVID-19 (a few samples of this study predate the infection). Cell type and time point are not known. The V gene is TRBV5-1, the J gene TRBJ2-1; 11 nucleotides line up with TRBD2. The CDR3, as DNA: TGCGCCAGCAGCGCGGGACTAGCGGAAAACAATGAGCAGTTCTTC. This sequence encodes CASSAGLAENNEQFF. Filled out from reference TRBV5-1 and TRBJ2-1, the complete variable domain reads KAGVTQTPRYLIKTRGQQVTLSCSPISGHRSVSWYQQTPGQGLQFLFEYFSETQRNKGNFPGRFSGRQFSNSRSEMNVSTLELGDSALYLCASSAGLAENNEQFFGPGTRLTVL.